This TCR gamma chain was recorded in a study of human gamma delta and Vdelta1 T cells. This clone was counted only a few times. TCRdb reran clone calling via CATT on the PCR reads. The sample carries some 610 gamma-chain clones, roughly 15% recorded once. With V trimmed by 8 bases and J by 3 bases, 16 bases remained unmatched. CDR3 length: 17 amino acids. The chain combines TRGV10 with TRGJP1. TRGV10 is placed among ORFs of uncertain function. Specimen: Vdelta1 gamma-delta T cells from blood. This clonotype originated in a human donor in good health. The CDR3 region has the DNA TGTGCTGCGTGGGACCCAGTCGATATATCCACTGGTTGGTTCAAGATATTT. Its translation is CAAWDPVDISTGWFKIF.